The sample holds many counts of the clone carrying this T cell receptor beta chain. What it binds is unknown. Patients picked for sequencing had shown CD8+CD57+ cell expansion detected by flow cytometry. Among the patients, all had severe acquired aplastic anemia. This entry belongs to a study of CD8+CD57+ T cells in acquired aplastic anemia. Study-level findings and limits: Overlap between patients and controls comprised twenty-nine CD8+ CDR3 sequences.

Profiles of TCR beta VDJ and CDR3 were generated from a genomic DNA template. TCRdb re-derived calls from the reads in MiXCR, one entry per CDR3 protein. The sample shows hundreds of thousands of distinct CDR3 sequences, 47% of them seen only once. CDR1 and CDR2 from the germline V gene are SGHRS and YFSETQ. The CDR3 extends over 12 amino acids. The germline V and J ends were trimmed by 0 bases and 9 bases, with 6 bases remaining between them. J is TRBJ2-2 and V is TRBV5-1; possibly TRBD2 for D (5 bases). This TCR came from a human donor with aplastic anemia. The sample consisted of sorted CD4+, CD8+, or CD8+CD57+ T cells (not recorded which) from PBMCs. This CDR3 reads CASSLAGRELFF. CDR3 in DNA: TGCGCCAGCAGCTTGGCGGGAAGGGAGCTGTTTTTT.